Below are 12 T cell receptor beta chains sequenced from a single sample in a study of T cells in Graves' hyperthyroidism and ophthalmopathy. Researchers took RNA transcripts and amplified the TCR beta CDR3 regions from them. First-round RT-PCR with HTBI primers amplified the TCR CDR3 region. TCRdb reprocessed the multiplex PCR reads via MiXCR and lists one record per CDR3 protein. The sample consists of 370,000 or so distinct CDR3 sequences, roughly 12% of them appearing once. Specimen: blood. Receptor source: a man aged 25 to 45 with Graves' hyperthyroidism that later progressed to Graves' ophthalmopathy.

This clonotype was seen more than once but under ten times. The V call is TRBV5-1, the J call TRBJ2-6, with TRBD1 matching over 9 bases. V dropped 4 bases and J dropped 4; count of bases not matched to a gene: 6. CDR3 length: 16 amino acids. Germline V gives CDR1 SGHRS, CDR2 YFSETQ. The CDR3 region is CASSETGGSGANVLTF. In nucleotides, the CDR3 is TGCGCCAGCAGCGAGACAGGGGGATCCGGGGCCAACGTCCTGACTTTC.

The J gene is TRBJ1-1, the V gene TRBV6-5; D is unresolved. The CDR3 length is 13 residues. Germline loops: CDR1 MNHEY, CDR2 SVGAGI. V lost 2 bases, J lost 3 bases, and 7 bases lay in between. CDR3 sequence reads: CASSYEWDTEAFF. The CDR3 DNA is TGTGCCAGCAGTTACGAGTGGGACACTGAAGCTTTCTTT.

This clonotype was observed many times. The rearrangement uses TRBV7-9 and TRBJ2-1, with TRBD1 matching over 7 bases. The germline CDR1 and CDR2 sequences are SEHNR and FQNEAQ (reference sequence). The CDR3 runs 14 residues. V shed 8 bases, J shed 0 bases, and the junction held 4 bases outside the gene matches. In DNA, the CDR3 is TGTGCCAGCCAACAGGGGTCCTCCTACAATGAGCAGTTCTTC. It specifies CASQQGSSYNEQFF.

This clonotype was seen more than once but under ten times. The V call is TRBV12-3 or TRBV12-4, the J call TRBJ2-5; D uncertain. The germline V and J ends were trimmed by 4 bases and 5 bases, with 17 bases remaining between them. This CDR3 contains 15 residues. DNA for the CDR3: TGTGCCAGCAGTTCTCGCGTGGGCCGCGCGGAGACCCAGTACTTC. The encoded protein is CASSSRVGRAETQYF.

The chain uses TRBV7-9 and TRBJ1-4; 7 positions match TRBD1. Germline V gene sequence: CDR1 SEHNR, CDR2 FQNEAQ (reference sequence). The CDR3 totals 15 residues. The trim removed 4 bases at V and 7 bases at J, leaving 9 bases unmatched. The CDR3 DNA sequence: TGTGCCAGCAGCTCCTCCCGACAGGGAAGTGAAAAACTGTTTTTT. Translating it yields CASSSSRQGSEKLFF.

CDR3 sequence reads: CASSYRAGSTDTQYF. The CDR3 nucleotides read TGTGCCAGCAGTTACCGAGCGGGGAGCACAGATACGCAGTATTTT. This sequence joins TRBV6-2 or TRBV6-3 and TRBJ2-3; the match to TRBD2 covers 7 bases. Unmatched junction bases numbered 2, after V lost 2 bases and J lost 0 bases. The CDR3 has 15 amino acids. Germline CDR1 MNHEY, CDR2 SVGEGT.

The V and J genes are TRBV28 and TRBJ2-2, with TRBD1 identical over 7 bases. This CDR3 contains 15 residues. Germline V CDR1 and CDR2: MDHEN, SYDVKM. Trimming took 6 bases from V and 0 from J; bases not matched to a gene: 4. CDR3: CASRPTGSNTGELFF. In DNA form, the CDR3 reads TGTGCCAGCAGACCGACAGGGTCGAACACCGGGGAGCTGTTTTTT.

This clonotype showed up many times. This chain joins TRBV13 and TRBJ2-7; D might be TRBD1 or TRBD2, each matching 5 bases. CDR1 PRHDT and CDR2 FYEKMQ come from the germline V gene (reference sequence). CDR3 length: 13 amino acids. With 5 bases removed from V and 7 bases from J, the gap between germline ends came to 15 bases. The DNA of the CDR3 is TGTGCCAGCAGCCCACGGGGCACCGTAGAGCAGTACTTC. It translates to CASSPRGTVEQYF.

This clonotype turned up a few times. The chain combines TRBV3-1 with TRBJ2-7; D is perhaps TRBD2 (6 bases). Germline CDR1 reads LGHDT; CDR2 reads YNNKEL (reference sequence). Trimming cost V 5 bases and J 2 bases, with 16 bases left between them. The CDR3 runs to 15 residues. CDR3: CASSATGLATYEQYF. DNA for the CDR3: TGTGCCAGCAGCGCAACGGGACTGGCAACCTACGAGCAGTACTTC.

The rearrangement uses TRBV6-5 and TRBJ2-1; TRBD1 or TRBD2 may be the D gene (5 bases each). The ends were cut back, 1 base at V and 4 bases at J, with 14 bases in the middle. The CDR3 consists of 16 residues. The germline V gene encodes CDR1 MNHEY and CDR2 SVGAGI. DNA for the CDR3: TGTGCCAGCAGTTACTTTGGTGAGGGGTCGTACAATGAGCAGTTCTTC. Residues: CASSYFGEGSYNEQFF.

This clonotype was observed at least ten times. The chain combines TRBV13 with TRBJ2-1; 7 bases map to TRBD1. CDR1 is PRHDT and CDR2 is FYEKMQ in the germline V gene (reference sequence). V was clipped by 5 bases and J by 7 bases; unmatched bases: 2. This CDR3 comprises 12 residues. The CDR3 loop is CASSTTGNEQFF. The CDR3 DNA reads as TGTGCCAGCAGCACGACAGGGAATGAGCAGTTCTTC.

This clonotype was counted between two and nine times. This sequence joins TRBV6-1 and TRBJ2-1; 7 bases agree with TRBD1. CDR1 and CDR2 from the germline V gene are MNHNS and SASEGT. V lost 5 bases to trimming and J lost 2 bases; unmatched junction nucleotides: 6. The CDR3 has 15 residues. CDR3 region: CASSSRDRTYNEQFF. In DNA, the CDR3 is TGTGCCAGCAGTTCCAGGGACAGAACCTACAATGAGCAGTTCTTC.